The rows below give T cell receptor beta chains drawn from one sample of a study of blood T cells in healthy people across ages. TCRdb independently ran MiXCR on the 5' RACE reads; one entry per CDR3 protein. The data show 1.8 million or so distinct CDR3 sequences, about 39% seen once. Sequences were obtained from blood. These receptors originate from a human donor in good health. Both conserved end residues are trimmed from each CDR3. Clone size is given for some rows only: seen once, a few or many times, or a class if the clone is expanded.

v_call	j_call	clone_size	cdr3_aa
TRBV7-9	TRBJ2-5	few	ASSTVVGAGTQY
TRBV20-1	TRBJ2-3	-	SAQGRVSTDTQY
TRBV6-6	TRBJ2-1	few	ASTLWDSTLYEQF
TRBV6-1	TRBJ2-5	-	ASSASWADEETQY
TRBV12-3/TRBV12-4	TRBJ2-7	-	ASSINGASYEQY
TRBV27	TRBJ1-1	-	ASTKGGYTEAF
TRBV5-1	TRBJ2-1	many	ASSLGTVNEQF
TRBV12-3/TRBV12-4	TRBJ1-4	-	ASKSGQGGTNEKLF
TRBV12-3/TRBV12-4	TRBJ2-1	-	ASSFYRGTNEQF
TRBV7-9	TRBJ2-3	few	ASGYRGGANTQY
TRBV7-2	TRBJ2-5	-	ASSPPYVELQETQY
TRBV3-1	TRBJ2-7	once	ASSPQQQFYEQY
TRBV6-2/TRBV6-3	TRBJ1-2	few	ASSYSEGVHYGYT
TRBV9	TRBJ2-7	-	ASSVTRMGEQY
TRBV20-1	TRBJ2-3	-	SASLTGDRDTQY
TRBV18	TRBJ1-1	-	ASSPGVRTEAF
TRBV2	TRBJ2-3	few	ASSKLAGFTDTQY
TRBV12-5	TRBJ1-1	-	ASGTDGNEAF
TRBV5-1	TRBJ2-6	many	ASRGPKGEPSLGANVLT
TRBV11-3	TRBJ1-1	-	ASSLGPGQGPSTEAF
TRBV10-3	TRBJ2-7	few	AISETSGGPSEQY
TRBV7-2	TRBJ1-5	few	ASSYMEGQPQH
TRBV11-2	TRBJ2-7	few	ASSFGATLSYEQY
TRBV3-1	TRBJ2-7	-	ASSPRTGSLEQY
TRBV7-2	TRBJ1-6	many	ASSLAGQGISPLH
TRBV2	TRBJ2-1	-	ASRGLVHEQF
TRBV5-5	TRBJ2-1	few	ASSLALLRVNEQF
TRBV2	TRBJ2-3	few	ASRGDFTDTQY
TRBV30	TRBJ1-5	-	ACHSGGNQPQH
TRBV9	TRBJ1-1	-	ASTPGKLRGTEAF
TRBV7-3	TRBJ2-3	-	ACSSGGATDTQY
TRBV10-3	TRBJ2-3	-	AIRLAGVGTDTQY
TRBV28	TRBJ1-4	-	ARDGQGVEEKLF
TRBV27	TRBJ1-5	-	ASSFSRPGRNQPQH
TRBV20-1	TRBJ1-2	many	SARRFGRQRDGYT